The T cell receptor beta chain under discussion was sequenced for a study of blood T cell repertoires in COVID-19. Study-level background: Acute-phase and convalescent COVID-19 samples originated in the United States, Italy and Spain. The analysed material was cDNA or gDNA that came from T cells, B-cell-depleted T cells, or PBMCs.

In germline, CDR1 is KGHSH, CDR2 LQKENI. With V trimmed by 2 bases and J by 5 bases, 11 bases remained unmatched. CDR3 length: 16 amino acids. Original processing methods: Reference gene primer amplification yielded estimated nucleated cell counts. Using immunoSEQ multiplex PCR, the repertoire was profiled, and TCRdb retains in-frame clones only, with some absent. That table supplies the V and J calls and clone size; D and trimming were determined from the DNA. The table includes around 100,000 clones, about 80% detected once. The chain carries TRBV18 and TRBJ1-2; TRBD1 aligns across 7 bases. Sequenced material: peripheral blood. This clonotype was obtained from a man in his 60s with acute or convalescent COVID-19. CDR3 sequence reads: CASSPFSGTAPYGYTF. The CDR3 bases are TGTGCCAGCTCACCATTCTCCGGGACAGCTCCATATGGCTACACCTTC.